This T cell receptor (beta chain) comes out of a study of T cell responses to AZD1222 COVID-19 vaccine. Trimming cost V 5 bases and J 0 bases; bases outside gene matches: 6. The CDR3 extends over 15 amino acids. Germline V gene data show CDR1 as SGHTA and CDR2 as FQGNSA. Method: immunoSEQ multiplex PCR; TCRdb's copy keeps in-frame clones and lacks some. The table lists some 80,000 clones, around 88% of them singletons. The clonotype originates from an adult who received the MenACWY meningococcal vaccine as a control. Sequenced material: peripheral blood, taken 28 days after the second dose of the MenACWY control vaccine. This rearrangement joins TRBV7-2 to TRBJ1-2; 7 nucleotides match TRBD1. This chain's CDR3 is CASSPGGQTNYGYTF. The CDR3, as DNA: TGTGCCAGCAGCCCAGGGGGGCAAACTAACTATGGCTACACCTTC.